These T cell receptor beta chains were read from a single sample in a study of OX40 agonist ivuxolimab in advanced cancers. Profiled with immunoSEQ multiplex PCR; TCRdb holds only in-frame clones, not every one. The sample includes some 140,000 clones, just over 90% seen only once; the top ten take roughly 1%. The material sequenced was CD4+ or CD8+ T cells sorted from blood, taken in a trial of the OX40 agonist ivuxolimab. Every receptor here comes from an adult with an advanced solid tumor such as melanoma, head and neck, liver or kidney cancer. Each CDR3 is given with its conserved first and last residue. D genes are given only for firm matches. Not all rows give a size; the values are once, few, many and, for expanded clones, a class.

v_call: TRBV7-2; j_call: TRBJ2-1; clone_size: NA; d_call: TRBD2; cdr3_aa: CASSQGLAGGGEQFF; cdr3_nt: TGTGCCAGCAGCCAAGGACTAGCGGGAGGCGGTGAGCAGTTCTTC
v_call: TRBV5-1; j_call: TRBJ1-4; clone_size: NA; d_call: TRBD1; cdr3_aa: CASSRDRRTEKLFF; cdr3_nt: TGCGCCAGCAGCCGGGACAGACGGACGGAAAAACTGTTTTTT
v_call: TRBV7-3; j_call: TRBJ2-5; clone_size: NA; d_call: NA; cdr3_aa: CASSPTTGWGETQYF; cdr3_nt: TGTGCCAGCAGCCCAACTACAGGGTGGGGGGAGACCCAGTACTTC
v_call: TRBV5-6; j_call: TRBJ2-1; clone_size: NA; d_call: NA; cdr3_aa: CASSLNNEQFF; cdr3_nt: TGTGCCAGCAGTTTAAACAATGAGCAGTTCTTC
v_call: TRBV28; j_call: TRBJ1-1; clone_size: NA; d_call: TRBD1; cdr3_aa: CASSLLPGTGNTEAFF; cdr3_nt: TGTGCCAGCAGTTTACTACCCGGGACAGGGAACACTGAAGCTTTCTTT
v_call: TRBV30; j_call: TRBJ1-1; clone_size: NA; d_call: NA; cdr3_aa: CAWRTGQNTEAFF; cdr3_nt: TGTGCCTGGAGGACGGGGCAGAACACTGAAGCTTTCTTT
v_call: TRBV5-4; j_call: TRBJ2-1; clone_size: NA; d_call: TRBD1; cdr3_aa: CASSPGQGKGVEQFF; cdr3_nt: TGTGCCAGCAGCCCCGGACAGGGGAAGGGTGTGGAGCAGTTCTTC
v_call: TRBV28; j_call: TRBJ1-3; clone_size: NA; d_call: TRBD1; cdr3_aa: CASSPSGGVGNTIYF; cdr3_nt: TGTGCCAGCAGCCCCTCAGGGGGCGTAGGAAACACCATATATTTT
v_call: TRBV5-1; j_call: TRBJ2-5; clone_size: NA; d_call: TRBD2; cdr3_aa: CASRKGLEETQYF; cdr3_nt: TGCGCCAGCAGGAAAGGACTAGAGGAGACCCAGTACTTC
v_call: TRBV6-5; j_call: TRBJ2-3; clone_size: NA; d_call: NA; cdr3_aa: CASSYSVPSDTQYF; cdr3_nt: TGTGCCAGCAGTTACTCCGTTCCGTCAGATACGCAGTATTTT
v_call: TRBV5-6; j_call: TRBJ2-7; clone_size: NA; d_call: NA; cdr3_aa: CASSLSGPYEQYF; cdr3_nt: TGTGCCAGCAGCTTGAGCGGTCCCTACGAGCAGTACTTC
v_call: TRBV6-5; j_call: TRBJ2-7; clone_size: once; d_call: TRBD1; cdr3_aa: CASSGQGHYEQYF; cdr3_nt: TGTGCCAGCAGTGGACAGGGACACTACGAGCAGTACTTC
v_call: TRBV19; j_call: TRBJ1-2; clone_size: once; d_call: NA; cdr3_aa: CASSLKEVWTGGYTF; cdr3_nt: TGTGCCAGTAGTCTCAAAGAGGTTTGGACTGGTGGCTACACCTTC
v_call: TRBV2; j_call: TRBJ1-4; clone_size: NA; d_call: TRBD1; cdr3_aa: CASKKQGYSNEKLFF; cdr3_nt: TGTGCCAGCAAAAAACAGGGGTACTCTAATGAAAAACTGTTTTTT
v_call: TRBV7-2; j_call: TRBJ2-7; clone_size: NA; d_call: TRBD1; cdr3_aa: CASSLVAGGEYEQYF; cdr3_nt: TGTGCCAGCAGCTTAGTGGCAGGGGGTGAATACGAGCAGTACTTC